This T cell receptor (beta chain) was sequenced for a study of metastatic and nonmetastatic thyroid tumors. TCRdb re-analyzed the PCR reads through MiXCR. The repertoire holds over 15,000 clones, with around 30% as singletons. No treatment of any kind had been given to any patient before thyroid surgery. Study outcomes and limitations: Within blood and tumor, benign nodules reportedly had significantly lower TCR beta diversity than malignant thyroid tumors did.

Only a few counts were recorded for this clone. Its target is unknown. The germline CDR1 and CDR2 sequences are MNHEY and SVGAGI. The CDR3 spans 13 residues. V shed 4 bases and J shed 8 bases, with 12 bases lying between them. The sequence derives from a female donor with papillary thyroid cancer or a benign thyroid nodule (not recorded which). Some clones in this sample may be carry-over from other donors' samples. The specimen was tumor tissue. The chain carries TRBV6-5 and TRBJ1-3; D is unresolved. This CDR3 is CASSLGMEDTIYF. CDR3 coding DNA: TGTGCCAGCAGTTTGGGGATGGAGGACACCATATATTTT.